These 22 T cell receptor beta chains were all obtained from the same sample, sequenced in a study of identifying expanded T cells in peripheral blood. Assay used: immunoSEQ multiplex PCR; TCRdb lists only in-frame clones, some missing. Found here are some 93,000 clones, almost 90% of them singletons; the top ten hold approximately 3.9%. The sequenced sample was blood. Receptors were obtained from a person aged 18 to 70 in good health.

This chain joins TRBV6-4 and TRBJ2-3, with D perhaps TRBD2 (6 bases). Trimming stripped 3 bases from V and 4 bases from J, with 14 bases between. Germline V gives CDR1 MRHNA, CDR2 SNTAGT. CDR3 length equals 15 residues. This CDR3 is CASSDKAGGADTQYF. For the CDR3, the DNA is TGTGCCAGCAGTGATAAGGCAGGAGGGGCAGATACGCAGTATTTT.

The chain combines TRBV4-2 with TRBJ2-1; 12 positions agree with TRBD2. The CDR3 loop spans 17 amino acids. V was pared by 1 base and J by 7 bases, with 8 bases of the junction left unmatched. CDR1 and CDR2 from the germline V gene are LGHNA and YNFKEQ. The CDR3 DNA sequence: TGTGCCAGCAGCCAAGTAAGCCTAGCGGGGGGGATAAATGAGCAGTTCTTC. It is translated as CASSQVSLAGGINEQFF.

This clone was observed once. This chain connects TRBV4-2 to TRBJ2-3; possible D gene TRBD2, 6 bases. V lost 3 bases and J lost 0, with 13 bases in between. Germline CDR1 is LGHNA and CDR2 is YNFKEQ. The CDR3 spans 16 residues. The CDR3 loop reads CASSQEVAASTDTQYF. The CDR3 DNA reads TGTGCCAGCAGCCAGGAAGTAGCGGCTAGCACAGATACGCAGTATTTT.

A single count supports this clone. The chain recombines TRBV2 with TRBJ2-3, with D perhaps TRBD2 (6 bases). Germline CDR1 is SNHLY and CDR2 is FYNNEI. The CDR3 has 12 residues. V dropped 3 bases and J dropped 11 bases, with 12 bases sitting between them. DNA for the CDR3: TGTGCCAGCAGTGAGGTTCGGGGGAGGCAGTATTTT. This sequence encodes CASSEVRGRQYF.

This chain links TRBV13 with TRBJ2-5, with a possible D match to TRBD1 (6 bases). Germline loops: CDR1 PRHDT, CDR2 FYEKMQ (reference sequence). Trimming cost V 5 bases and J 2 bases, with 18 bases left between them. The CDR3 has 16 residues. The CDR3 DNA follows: TGTGCCAGCAGCCCCTGGACAGCCGAGAAGCAAGAGACCCAGTACTTC. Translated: CASSPWTAEKQETQYF.

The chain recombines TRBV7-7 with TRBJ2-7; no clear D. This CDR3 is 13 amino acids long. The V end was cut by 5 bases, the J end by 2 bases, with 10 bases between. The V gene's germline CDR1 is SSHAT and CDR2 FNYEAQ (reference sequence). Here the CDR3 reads CASSAGSAYEQYF. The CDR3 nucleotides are TGTGCCAGCAGCGCAGGATCCGCCTACGAGCAGTACTTC.

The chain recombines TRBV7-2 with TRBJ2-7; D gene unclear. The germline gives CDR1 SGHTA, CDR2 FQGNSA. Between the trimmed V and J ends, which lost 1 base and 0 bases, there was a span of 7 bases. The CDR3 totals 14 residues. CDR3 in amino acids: CASSLGQYSYEQYF. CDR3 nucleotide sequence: TGTGCCAGCAGCTTAGGGCAGTACTCCTACGAGCAGTACTTC.

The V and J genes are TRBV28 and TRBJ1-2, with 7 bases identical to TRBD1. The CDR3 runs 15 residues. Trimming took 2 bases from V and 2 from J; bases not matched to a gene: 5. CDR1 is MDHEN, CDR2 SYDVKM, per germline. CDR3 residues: CASSLEGAPNYGYTF. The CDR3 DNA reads TGTGCCAGCAGTTTAGAGGGGGCCCCGAACTATGGCTACACCTTC.

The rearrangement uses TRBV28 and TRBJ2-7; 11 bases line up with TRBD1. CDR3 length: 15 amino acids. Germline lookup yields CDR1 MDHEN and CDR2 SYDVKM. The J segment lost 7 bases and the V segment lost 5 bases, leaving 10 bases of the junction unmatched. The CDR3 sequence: CASSTTGTGGMEQYF. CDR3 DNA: TGTGCCAGCAGTACCACCGGGACAGGGGGGATGGAGCAGTACTTC.

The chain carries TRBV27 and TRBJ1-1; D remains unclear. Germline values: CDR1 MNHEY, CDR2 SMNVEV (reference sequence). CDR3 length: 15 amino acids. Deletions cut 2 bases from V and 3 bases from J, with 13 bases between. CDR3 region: CASSLIKGPHTEAFF. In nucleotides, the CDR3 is TGTGCCAGCAGTTTAATAAAGGGTCCCCACACTGAAGCTTTCTTT.

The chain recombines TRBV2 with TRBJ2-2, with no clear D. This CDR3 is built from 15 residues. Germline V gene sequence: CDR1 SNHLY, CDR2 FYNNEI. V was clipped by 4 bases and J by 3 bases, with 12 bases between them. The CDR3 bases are TGTGCCAGCAGTGTCCGAGACTTGGACACCGGGGAGCTGTTTTTT. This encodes CASSVRDLDTGELFF.

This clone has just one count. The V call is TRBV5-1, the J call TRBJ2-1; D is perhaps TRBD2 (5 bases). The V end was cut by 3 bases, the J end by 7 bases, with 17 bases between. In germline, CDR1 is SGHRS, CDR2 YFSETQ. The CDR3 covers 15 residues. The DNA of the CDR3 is TGCGCCAGCAGCTCTGGAGGTGCGGGCTTAAATGAGCAGTTCTTC. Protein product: CASSSGGAGLNEQFF.

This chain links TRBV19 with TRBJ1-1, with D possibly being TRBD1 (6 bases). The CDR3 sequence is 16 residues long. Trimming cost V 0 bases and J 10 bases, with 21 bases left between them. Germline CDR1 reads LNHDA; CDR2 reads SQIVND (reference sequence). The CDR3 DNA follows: TGTGCCAGTAGTATAGACGCAACAGGGCCCCTAAGCGGAGCTTTCTTT. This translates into CASSIDATGPLSGAFF. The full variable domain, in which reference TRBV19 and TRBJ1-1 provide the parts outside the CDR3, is DGGITQSPKYLFRKEGQNVTLSCEQNLNHDAMYWYRQDPGQGLRLIYYSQIVNDFQKGDIAEGYSVSREKKESFPLTVTSAQKNPTAFYLCASSIDATGPLSGAFFGQGTRLTVV.

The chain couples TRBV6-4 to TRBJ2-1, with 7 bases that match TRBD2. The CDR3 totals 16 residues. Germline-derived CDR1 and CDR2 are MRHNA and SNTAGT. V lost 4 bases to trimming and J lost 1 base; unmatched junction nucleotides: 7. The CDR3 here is CASSVGAGDSYNEQFF. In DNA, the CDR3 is TGTGCCAGCAGTGTTGGTGCGGGAGATTCCTACAATGAGCAGTTCTTC.

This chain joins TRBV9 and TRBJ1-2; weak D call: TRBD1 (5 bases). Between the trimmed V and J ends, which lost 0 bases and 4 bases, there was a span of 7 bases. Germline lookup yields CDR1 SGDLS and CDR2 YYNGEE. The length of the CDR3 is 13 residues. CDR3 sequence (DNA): TGTGCCAGCAGCGTAGCAGGGACCTATGGCTACACCTTC. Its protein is CASSVAGTYGYTF. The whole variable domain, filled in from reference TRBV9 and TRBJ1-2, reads DSGVTQTPKHLITATGQRVTLRCSPRSGDLSVYWYQQSLDQGLQFLIQYYNGEERAKGNILERFSAQQFPDLHSELNLSSLELGDSALYFCASSVAGTYGYTFGSGTRLTVV.

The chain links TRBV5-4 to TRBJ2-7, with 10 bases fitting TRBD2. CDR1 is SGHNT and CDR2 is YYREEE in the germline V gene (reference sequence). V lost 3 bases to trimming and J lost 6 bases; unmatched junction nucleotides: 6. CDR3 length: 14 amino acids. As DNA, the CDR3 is TGTGCCAGCAGCTGGAGCGGGAGGGCCGGCGAGCAGTACTTC. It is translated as CASSWSGRAGEQYF.

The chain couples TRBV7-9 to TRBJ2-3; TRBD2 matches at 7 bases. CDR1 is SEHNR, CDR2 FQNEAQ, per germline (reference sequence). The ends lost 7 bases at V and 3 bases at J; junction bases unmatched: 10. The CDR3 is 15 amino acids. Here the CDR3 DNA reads TGTGCCAGCACGATGGGGGGGAGTGTGACAGATACGCAGTATTTT. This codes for CASTMGGSVTDTQYF.

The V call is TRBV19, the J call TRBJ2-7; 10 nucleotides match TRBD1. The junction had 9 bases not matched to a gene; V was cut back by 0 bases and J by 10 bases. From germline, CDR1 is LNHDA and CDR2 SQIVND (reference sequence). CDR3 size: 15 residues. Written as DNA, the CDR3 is TGTGCCAGTAGTATAGAGAAGGGACAGGGGCTGAAACAGTACTTC. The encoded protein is CASSIEKGQGLKQYF. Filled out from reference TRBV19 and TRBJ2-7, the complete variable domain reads DGGITQSPKYLFRKEGQNVTLSCEQNLNHDAMYWYRQDPGQGLRLIYYSQIVNDFQKGDIAEGYSVSREKKESFPLTVTSAQKNPTAFYLCASSIEKGQGLKQYFGPGTRLTVT.

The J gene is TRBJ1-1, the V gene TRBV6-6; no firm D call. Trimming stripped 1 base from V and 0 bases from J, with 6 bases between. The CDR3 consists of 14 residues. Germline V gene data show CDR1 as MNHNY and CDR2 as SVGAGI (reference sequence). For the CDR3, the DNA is TGTGCCAGCAGTTACTGGAATGTGAACACTGAAGCTTTCTTT. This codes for CASSYWNVNTEAFF.

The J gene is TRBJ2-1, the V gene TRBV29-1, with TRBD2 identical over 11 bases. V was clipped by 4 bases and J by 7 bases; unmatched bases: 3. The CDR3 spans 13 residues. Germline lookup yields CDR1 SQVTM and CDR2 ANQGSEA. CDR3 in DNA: TGCAGCGTTGTAGCGGGAGGGCCGAATGAGCAGTTCTTC. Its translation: CSVVAGGPNEQFF.

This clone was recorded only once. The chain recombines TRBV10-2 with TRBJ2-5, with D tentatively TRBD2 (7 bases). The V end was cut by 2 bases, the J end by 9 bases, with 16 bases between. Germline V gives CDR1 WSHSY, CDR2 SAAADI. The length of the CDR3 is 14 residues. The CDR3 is CASSERGAVVAQYF. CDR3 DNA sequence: TGCGCCAGCAGTGAGCGGGGGGCGGTCGTAGCCCAGTACTTC.

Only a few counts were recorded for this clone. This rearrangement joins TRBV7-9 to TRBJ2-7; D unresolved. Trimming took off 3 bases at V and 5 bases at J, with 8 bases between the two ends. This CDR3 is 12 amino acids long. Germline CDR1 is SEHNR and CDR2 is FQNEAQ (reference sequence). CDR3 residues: CASSFKEHEQYF. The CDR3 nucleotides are TGTGCCAGCAGCTTCAAGGAACACGAGCAGTACTTC.